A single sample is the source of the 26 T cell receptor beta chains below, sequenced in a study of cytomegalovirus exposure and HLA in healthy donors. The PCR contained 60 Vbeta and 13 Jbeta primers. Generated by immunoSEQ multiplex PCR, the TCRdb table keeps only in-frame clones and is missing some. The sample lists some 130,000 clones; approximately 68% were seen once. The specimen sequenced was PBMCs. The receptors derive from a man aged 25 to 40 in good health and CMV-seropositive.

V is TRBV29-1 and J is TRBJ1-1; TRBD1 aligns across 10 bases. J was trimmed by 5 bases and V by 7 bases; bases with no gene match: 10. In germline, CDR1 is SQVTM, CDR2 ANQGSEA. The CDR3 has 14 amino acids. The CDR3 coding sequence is TGCAGCGGCGGAGGGTCGGGACAGGGGACTGAAGCTTTCTTT. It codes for CSGGGSGQGTEAFF. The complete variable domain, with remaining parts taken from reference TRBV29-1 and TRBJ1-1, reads SAVISQKPSRDICQRGTSLTIQCQVDSQVTMMFWYRQQPGQSLTLIATANQGSEATYESGFVIDKFPISRPNLTFSTLTVSNMSPEDSSIYLCSGGGSGQGTEAFFGQGTRLTVV.

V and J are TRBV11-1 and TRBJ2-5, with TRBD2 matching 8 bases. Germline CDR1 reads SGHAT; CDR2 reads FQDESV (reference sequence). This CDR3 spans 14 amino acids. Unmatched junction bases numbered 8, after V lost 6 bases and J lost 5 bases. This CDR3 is CASREGLVRETQYF. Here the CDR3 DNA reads TGTGCCAGCAGGGAGGGACTAGTTCGTGAGACCCAGTACTTC.

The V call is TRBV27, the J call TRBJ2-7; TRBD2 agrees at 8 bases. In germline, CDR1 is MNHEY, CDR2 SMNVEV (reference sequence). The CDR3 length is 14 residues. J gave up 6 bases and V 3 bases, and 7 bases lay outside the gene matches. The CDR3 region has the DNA TGTGCCAGCAGTTTTATCGGGAGGGCCTCCGAGCAGTACTTC. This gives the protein CASSFIGRASEQYF.

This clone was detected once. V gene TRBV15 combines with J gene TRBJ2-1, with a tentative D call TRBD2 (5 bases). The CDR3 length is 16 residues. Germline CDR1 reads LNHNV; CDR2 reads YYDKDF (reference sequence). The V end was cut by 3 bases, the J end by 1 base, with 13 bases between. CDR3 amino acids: CATSSPSTSSYNEQFF. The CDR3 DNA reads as TGTGCCACCAGCAGCCCCTCCACTAGTTCCTACAATGAGCAGTTCTTC.

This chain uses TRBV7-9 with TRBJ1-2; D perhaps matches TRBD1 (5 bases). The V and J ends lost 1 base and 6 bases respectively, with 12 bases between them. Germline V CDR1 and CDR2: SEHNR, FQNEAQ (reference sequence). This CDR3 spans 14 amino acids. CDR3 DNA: TGTGCCAGCAGCTTAGGACAGAAGGTGGATGGCTACACCTTC. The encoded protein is CASSLGQKVDGYTF.

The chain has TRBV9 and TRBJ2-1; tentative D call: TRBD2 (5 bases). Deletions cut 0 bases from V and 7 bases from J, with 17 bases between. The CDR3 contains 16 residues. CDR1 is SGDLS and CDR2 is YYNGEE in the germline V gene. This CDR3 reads CASSVEPTTTANEQFF. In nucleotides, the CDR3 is TGTGCCAGCAGCGTAGAGCCGACTACGACGGCAAATGAGCAGTTCTTC.

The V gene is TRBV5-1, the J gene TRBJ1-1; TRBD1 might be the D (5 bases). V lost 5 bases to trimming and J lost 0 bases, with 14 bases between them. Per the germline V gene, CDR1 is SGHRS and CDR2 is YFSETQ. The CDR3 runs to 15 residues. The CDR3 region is CASSRDSPMNTEAFF. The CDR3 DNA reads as TGCGCCAGCAGTCGAGACAGTCCTATGAACACTGAAGCTTTCTTT. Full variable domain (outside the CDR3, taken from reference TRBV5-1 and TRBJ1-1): KAGVTQTPRYLIKTRGQQVTLSCSPISGHRSVSWYQQTPGQGLQFLFEYFSETQRNKGNFPGRFSGRQFSNSRSEMNVSTLELGDSALYLCASSRDSPMNTEAFFGQGTRLTVV.

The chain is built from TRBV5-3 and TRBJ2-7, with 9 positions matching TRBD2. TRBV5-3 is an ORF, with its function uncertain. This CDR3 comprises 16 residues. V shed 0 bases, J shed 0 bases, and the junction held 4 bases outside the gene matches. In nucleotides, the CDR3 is TGTGCCAGAAGCTTGGAGACTAGCGGATCCTCCTACGAGCAGTACTTC. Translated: CARSLETSGSSYEQYF.

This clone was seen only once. CDR3 in amino acids: CASSGRGGDEKLFF. DNA of the CDR3: TGTGCCAGCAGCGGGAGGGGGGGCGATGAAAAACTGTTTTTT. The chain has TRBV5-4 and TRBJ1-4; TRBD1 is a possible D gene (6 bases). CDR3 length: 14 residues. V dropped 4 bases and J dropped 6 bases, with 13 bases sitting between them. Germline lookup yields CDR1 SGHNT and CDR2 YYREEE (reference sequence).

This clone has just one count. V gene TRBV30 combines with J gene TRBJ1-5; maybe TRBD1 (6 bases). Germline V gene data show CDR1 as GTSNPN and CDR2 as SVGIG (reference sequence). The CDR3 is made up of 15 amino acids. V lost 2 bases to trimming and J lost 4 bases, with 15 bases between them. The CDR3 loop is CAWSPARTANQPQHF. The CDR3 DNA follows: TGTGCCTGGAGTCCCGCCCGGACAGCGAATCAGCCCCAGCATTTT. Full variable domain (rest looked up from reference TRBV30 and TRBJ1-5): SQTIHQWPATLVQPVGSPLSLECTVEGTSNPNLYWYRQAAGRGLQLLFYSVGIGQISSEVPQNLSASRPQDRQFILSSKKLLLSDSGFYLCAWSPARTANQPQHFGDGTRLSIL.

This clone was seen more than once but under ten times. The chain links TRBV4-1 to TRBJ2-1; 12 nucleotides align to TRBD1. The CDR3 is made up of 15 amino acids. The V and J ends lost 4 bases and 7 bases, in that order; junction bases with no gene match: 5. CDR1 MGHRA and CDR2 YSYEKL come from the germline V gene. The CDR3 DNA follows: TGCGCCAGCAGCCGGGGACAGGGGGCTTGGAATGAGCAGTTCTTC. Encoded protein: CASSRGQGAWNEQFF.

CDR3 coding DNA: TGTGCCAGCAGCGTAGCTAGCGGGAGGCGGAGTGAGCAGTTCTTC. Translated, it gives CASSVASGRRSEQFF. V is TRBV9 and J is TRBJ2-1; 11 nucleotides line up with TRBD2. CDR3 length: 15 residues. The germline gives CDR1 SGDLS, CDR2 YYNGEE. V shed 0 bases, J shed 9 bases, and the junction held 5 bases outside the gene matches.

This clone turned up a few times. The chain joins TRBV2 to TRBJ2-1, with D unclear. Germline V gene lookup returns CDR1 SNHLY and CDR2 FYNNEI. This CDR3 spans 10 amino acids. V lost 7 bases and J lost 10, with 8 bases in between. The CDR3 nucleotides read TGTGCCAGCACCAATTTCGAGCAGTTCTTC. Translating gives CASTNFEQFF.

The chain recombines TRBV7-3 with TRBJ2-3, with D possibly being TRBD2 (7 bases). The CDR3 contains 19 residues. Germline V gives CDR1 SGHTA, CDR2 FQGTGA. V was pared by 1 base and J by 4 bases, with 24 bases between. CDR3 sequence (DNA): TGTGCCAGCAGCTTAAGGGCGGCTAGGGGGAGGGCCTCCTCAGATACGCAGTATTTT. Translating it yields CASSLRAARGRASSDTQYF.

The CDR3 nucleotides are TGTGCCAGCTCACCCGGGACAGCTAATGAAAAACTGTTTTTT. Amino acids: CASSPGTANEKLFF. The V and J genes are TRBV18 and TRBJ1-4; 7 bases agree with TRBD1. Germline V lookup: CDR1 KGHSH, CDR2 LQKENI. J lost 3 bases, V lost 3 bases, and 1 base had no gene match. This CDR3 contains 14 residues.

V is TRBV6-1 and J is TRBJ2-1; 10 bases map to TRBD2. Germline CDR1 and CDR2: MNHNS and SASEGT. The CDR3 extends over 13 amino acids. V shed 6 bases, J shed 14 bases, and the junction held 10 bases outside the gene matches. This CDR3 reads CASRGSSGSIKFF. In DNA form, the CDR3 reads TGTGCCAGCAGGGGGTCTAGCGGGAGTATAAAGTTCTTC.

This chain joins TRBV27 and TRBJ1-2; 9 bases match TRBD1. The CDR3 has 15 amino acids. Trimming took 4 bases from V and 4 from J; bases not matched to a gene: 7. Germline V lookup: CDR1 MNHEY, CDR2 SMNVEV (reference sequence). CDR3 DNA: TGTGCCAGCAGTTGGGGACAGGGCTTTTCCTATGGCTACACCTTC. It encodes CASSWGQGFSYGYTF.

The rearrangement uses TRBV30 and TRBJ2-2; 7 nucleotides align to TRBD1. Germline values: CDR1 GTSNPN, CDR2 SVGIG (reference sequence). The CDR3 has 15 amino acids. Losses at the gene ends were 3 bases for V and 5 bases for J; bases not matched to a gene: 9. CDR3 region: CAWSEGGRDTGELFF. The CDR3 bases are TGTGCCTGGAGCGAAGGGGGCAGGGATACCGGGGAGCTGTTTTTT.

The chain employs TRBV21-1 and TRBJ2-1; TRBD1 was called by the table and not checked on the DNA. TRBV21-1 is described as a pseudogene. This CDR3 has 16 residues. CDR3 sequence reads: CASSKARQGAYNEQFF. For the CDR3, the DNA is TGTGCCAGCAGCAAAGCCCGGCAGGGGGCCTACAATGAGCAGTTCTTC.

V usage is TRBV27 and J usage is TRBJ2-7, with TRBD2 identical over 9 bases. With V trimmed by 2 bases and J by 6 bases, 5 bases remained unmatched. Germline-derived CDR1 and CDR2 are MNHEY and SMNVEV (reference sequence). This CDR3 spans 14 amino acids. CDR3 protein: CASSLVSGSREQYF. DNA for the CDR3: TGTGCCAGCAGTTTAGTTAGCGGGAGCCGCGAGCAGTACTTC.

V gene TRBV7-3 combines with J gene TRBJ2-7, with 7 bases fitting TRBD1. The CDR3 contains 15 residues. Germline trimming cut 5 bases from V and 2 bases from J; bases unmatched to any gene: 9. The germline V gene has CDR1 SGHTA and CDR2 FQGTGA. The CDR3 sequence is CASSRGQGVAYEQYF. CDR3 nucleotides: TGTGCCAGCAGCCGCGGGCAGGGGGTAGCCTACGAGCAGTACTTC. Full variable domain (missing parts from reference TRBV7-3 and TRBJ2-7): GAGVSQTPSNKVTEKGKYVELRCDPISGHTALYWYRQSLGQGPEFLIYFQGTGAADDSGLPNDRFFAVRPEGSVSTLKIQRTERGDSAVYLCASSRGQGVAYEQYFGPGTRLTVT.

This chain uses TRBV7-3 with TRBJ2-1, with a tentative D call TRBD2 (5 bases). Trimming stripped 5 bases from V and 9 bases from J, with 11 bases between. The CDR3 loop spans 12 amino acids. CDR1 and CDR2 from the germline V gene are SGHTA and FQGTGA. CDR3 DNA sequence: TGTGCCAGCAGCCGCTTCGAGGGTGAGCAGTTCTTC. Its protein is CASSRFEGEQFF.

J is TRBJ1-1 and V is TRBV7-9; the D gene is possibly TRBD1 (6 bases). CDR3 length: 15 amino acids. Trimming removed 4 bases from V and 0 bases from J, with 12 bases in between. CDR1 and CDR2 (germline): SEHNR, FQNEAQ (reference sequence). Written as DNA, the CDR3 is TGTGCCAGCAGCTCCCTGGGGACAATGAACACTGAAGCTTTCTTT. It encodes CASSSLGTMNTEAFF.

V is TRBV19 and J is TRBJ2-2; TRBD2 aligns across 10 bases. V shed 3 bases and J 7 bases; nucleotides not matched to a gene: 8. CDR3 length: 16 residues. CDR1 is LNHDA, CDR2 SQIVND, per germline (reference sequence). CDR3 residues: CASSIGASGSFGELFF. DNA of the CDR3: TGTGCCAGTAGTATCGGGGCTAGCGGGAGTTTCGGGGAGCTGTTTTTT.

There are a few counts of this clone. Here the CDR3 reads CASSVGTGVGSNQPQHF. In DNA, the CDR3 is TGTGCCAGCAGTGTCGGGACAGGGGTAGGAAGCAATCAGCCCCAGCATTTT. The V gene is TRBV6-1, the J gene TRBJ1-5; 10 bases are a match to TRBD1. V lost 4 bases to trimming and J lost 1 base; unmatched junction nucleotides: 7. CDR3 length: 17 residues. Per germline, CDR1 MNHNS and CDR2 SASEGT.

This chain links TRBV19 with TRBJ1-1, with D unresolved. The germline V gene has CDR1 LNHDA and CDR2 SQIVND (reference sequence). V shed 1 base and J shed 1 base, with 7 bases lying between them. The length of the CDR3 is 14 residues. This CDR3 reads CASSIVGRNTEAFF. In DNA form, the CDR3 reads TGTGCCAGTAGTATAGTGGGCAGGAACACTGAAGCTTTCTTT.